The 25 T cell receptor beta chains below all came from one sample that was sequenced in a study of T cell repertoires in cytomegalovirus infection. TCRdb re-called the reads through MiXCR, storing one row per CDR3 protein. Here the sample spans roughly 110,000 distinct CDR3 sequences, 30% being singletons. These TCRs' antigens remain unknown. Sequencing used CD8+ T cells from cultured PBMCs, obtained from culture after CMV antigen stimulation. The receptors come from a human donor in good health (CMV status not recorded). Some clones in this sample may be carry-over from other donors' samples.

V is TRBV7-9 and J is TRBJ2-3; D is uncertain. The V gene lost 2 bases and the J gene lost 2 bases, with 8 bases spanning the gap. The germline V gene has CDR1 SEHNR and CDR2 FQNEAQ (reference sequence). The CDR3 consists of 14 residues. This chain's CDR3 is CASSLFGPTDTQYF. Here the CDR3 DNA reads TGTGCCAGCAGCTTATTCGGCCCCACAGATACGCAGTATTTT.

This clonotype was detected only a few times. The chain employs TRBV29-1 and TRBJ2-7; 8 bases fit TRBD1. Germline V gives CDR1 SQVTM, CDR2 ANQGSEA. CDR3 length: 16 residues. V shed 1 base, J shed 3 bases, and the junction held 11 bases outside the gene matches. For the CDR3, the DNA is TGCAGCGTTGAAGTTCCCGGACAGGGCAGGGACTACGAGCAGTACTTC. This codes for CSVEVPGQGRDYEQYF.

This clonotype was seen a handful of times. CDR3 DNA: TGTGCCAGCAGTTACTCGGGGACAGCCTACGAGCAGTACTTC. It translates to CASSYSGTAYEQYF. The V call is TRBV6-5, the J call TRBJ2-7, with TRBD1 matching over 7 bases. V gave up 0 bases and J gave up 2 bases; unmatched junction bases: 1. Germline CDR1 and CDR2: MNHEY and SVGAGI. The CDR3 contains 14 residues.

This clonotype has ten or more counts. The chain is built from TRBV27 and TRBJ2-1; 9 bases match TRBD1. The junction had 9 bases not matched to a gene; V was cut back by 1 base and J by 8 bases. This CDR3 is 16 amino acids long. From germline, CDR1 is MNHEY and CDR2 SMNVEV (reference sequence). The chain's CDR3 is CASSLLVDRGTDEQFF. CDR3 sequence (DNA): TGTGCCAGCAGTTTATTGGTGGACAGGGGCACGGATGAGCAGTTCTTC.

A few counts support this clonotype. V gene TRBV4-1 combines with J gene TRBJ1-1; D is possibly TRBD1 (5 bases). The CDR3 sequence is 14 residues long. The V end lost 4 bases, the J end lost 4 bases, and 13 bases lay between the germline ends. Germline CDR1 reads MGHRA; CDR2 reads YSYEKL. The DNA for the CDR3 is TGCGCCAGCAGCCCCACGACGGGGGTCACTGAAGCTTTCTTT. Encoded protein: CASSPTTGVTEAFF.

Only a few counts were recorded for this clonotype. This chain links TRBV6-2 or TRBV6-3 with TRBJ2-1; D may be TRBD1 or TRBD2 (6 bases each). The CDR3 extends over 16 amino acids. V dropped 5 bases and J dropped 3 bases, with 17 bases sitting between them. Germline V CDR1 and CDR2: MNHEY, SVGEGT. The CDR3 nucleotides read TGTGCCAGCAGTGGGTTAGGGGGGAAATACTACAATGAGCAGTTCTTC. Translating it yields CASSGLGGKYYNEQFF.

The rearrangement links TRBV28 to TRBJ1-1; the D gene is possibly TRBD1 (5 bases). There are 14 residues in the CDR3. CDR1 and CDR2 from the germline V gene are MDHEN and SYDVKM. Trimming removed 3 bases from V and 7 bases from J, with 15 bases in between. CDR3: CASSFVPRGGEAFF. The CDR3 DNA reads TGTGCCAGCAGTTTTGTTCCTCGGGGGGGTGAAGCTTTCTTT.

In this sample, this clonotype turned up many times. The J gene is TRBJ1-2, the V gene TRBV7-9, with a tentative D call TRBD1 (6 bases). The V end was cut by 1 base, the J end by 2 bases, with 11 bases between. The CDR3 consists of 15 residues. The germline V gene has CDR1 SEHNR and CDR2 FQNEAQ (reference sequence). CDR3 in DNA: TGTGCCAGCAGCTTAGAGCCGGGGGCGAACTATGGCTACACCTTC. Amino acids: CASSLEPGANYGYTF. The full variable domain, rest sourced from reference TRBV7-9 and TRBJ1-2, is DTGVSQNPRHKITKRGQNVTFRCDPISEHNRLYWYRQTLGQGPEFLTYFQNEAQLEKSRLLSDRFSAERPKGSFSTLEIQRTEQGDSAMYLCASSLEPGANYGYTFGSGTRLTVV.

This clonotype was seen a handful of times. CDR3 sequence reads: CSVRWAKRDSEAFF. DNA for the CDR3: TGCAGCGTGAGGTGGGCGAAACGGGACAGTGAAGCTTTCTTT. V and J are TRBV29-1 and TRBJ1-1, with 7 positions matching TRBD1. The CDR3 extends over 14 amino acids. The germline CDR1 and CDR2 sequences are SQVTM and ANQGSEA. V was clipped by 6 bases and J by 7 bases; unmatched bases: 14.

The chain recombines TRBV7-9 with TRBJ2-1, with TRBD1 identical over 9 bases. CDR3 length: 16 amino acids. The germline V gene has CDR1 SEHNR and CDR2 FQNEAQ (reference sequence). Unmatched junction bases numbered 10, after V lost 5 bases and J lost 5 bases. The CDR3 nucleotides read TGTGCCAGCAGCATAGAGGACAGGGGAATAGACAATGAGCAGTTCTTC. Encoded protein: CASSIEDRGIDNEQFF.

The V gene is TRBV20-1, the J gene TRBJ2-7; possible D gene TRBD2, 5 bases. The CDR3 has 11 amino acids. V shed 5 bases and J shed 9 bases, with 14 bases lying between them. Germline V lookup: CDR1 DFQATT, CDR2 SNEGSKA (reference sequence). The CDR3 sequence: CSAGPDRGQYF. DNA of the CDR3: TGCAGTGCTGGCCCGGACCGGGGGCAGTACTTC.

This clonotype was detected only a few times. The J gene is TRBJ2-2, the V gene TRBV7-6; maybe TRBD1 (6 bases). This CDR3 has 15 residues. In germline, CDR1 is SGHVS, CDR2 FNYEAQ. Trimming left V 0 bases short and J 6 bases short, with 11 bases between. CDR3 sequence (DNA): TGTGCCAGCAGCTTAGCGGTACAGGGCCCCGGGGAGCTGTTTTTT. This encodes CASSLAVQGPGELFF.

This rearrangement joins TRBV19 to TRBJ2-7; TRBD1 aligns across 9 bases. The germline V gene has CDR1 LNHDA and CDR2 SQIVND (reference sequence). V trimming: 6 bases; J trimming: 4 bases; junction bases outside the gene matches: 13. The CDR3 contains 16 residues. The CDR3 region is CASRPTTGTGRYEQYF. The DNA for the CDR3 is TGTGCCAGTAGACCGACCACCGGGACAGGGAGATACGAGCAGTACTTC.

The chain carries TRBV6-5 and TRBJ2-2, with no clear D. Germline V CDR1 and CDR2: MNHEY, SVGAGI. The germline V and J ends were trimmed by 0 bases and 6 bases, with 23 bases remaining between them. The CDR3 is 19 amino acids. The CDR3 loop reads CASSYSSILGGIRSGELFF. The DNA for the CDR3 is TGTGCCAGCAGTTACTCGAGTATTCTGGGCGGAATAAGGTCCGGGGAGCTGTTTTTT.

This clonotype showed up many times. The gene calls are TRBV7-2 and TRBJ2-1, with 10 positions matching TRBD2. J lost 5 bases, V lost 5 bases, and 6 bases had no gene match. In germline, CDR1 is SGHTA, CDR2 FQGNSA. This CDR3 is built from 15 residues. CDR3 coding DNA: TGTGCCAGCAGCACAATAGCGGGGGGCCACAATGAGCAGTTCTTC. Its translation: CASSTIAGGHNEQFF.

The rearrangement joins TRBV6-2 or TRBV6-3 to TRBJ2-7; weak D call: TRBD2 (5 bases). CDR1 and CDR2 from the germline V gene are MNHEY and SVGEGT. V was clipped by 0 bases and J by 3 bases, with 15 bases between them. There are 16 residues in the CDR3. Written as DNA, the CDR3 is TGTGCCAGCAGTTACTCGAAACAAGGGAGAGGCTACGAGCAGTACTTC. Translation: CASSYSKQGRGYEQYF.

This clonotype has only a few counts. This chain joins TRBV7-6 and TRBJ2-6, with a possible D match to TRBD2 (5 bases). V was pared by 4 bases and J by 0 bases, with 7 bases between. Germline V lookup: CDR1 SGHVS, CDR2 FNYEAQ. The CDR3 extends over 15 amino acids. The DNA for the CDR3 is TGTGCCAGCAGCTCTGGGAGCTCTGGGGCCAACGTCCTGACTTTC. It codes for CASSSGSSGANVLTF.

The chain joins TRBV19 to TRBJ2-2; D may be TRBD1 (6 bases). Trimming removed 7 bases from V and 13 bases from J, with 16 bases in between. Germline assignment: CDR1 LNHDA and CDR2 SQIVND (reference sequence). The CDR3 covers 12 residues. CDR3 sequence reads: CASTPSQGWLFF. The CDR3 region has the DNA TGTGCCAGTACCCCTAGCCAGGGGTGGCTGTTTTTT.

This clonotype was picked up a small number of times. The V gene is TRBV10-2, the J gene TRBJ2-5, with D perhaps assigned TRBD1 or TRBD2 (6 bases each). The ends were cut back, 7 bases at V and 1 base at J, with 22 bases in the middle. The CDR3 consists of 17 residues. Germline V gene lookup returns CDR1 WSHSY and CDR2 SAAADI. The CDR3: CASTGSGPMGAQETQYF. CDR3 DNA sequence: TGCGCCAGCACCGGGAGCGGACCCATGGGGGCCCAAGAGACCCAGTACTTC.

The V call is TRBV6-2 or TRBV6-3, the J call TRBJ2-3, with D perhaps matching TRBD2 (6 bases). V shed 7 bases and J shed 0 bases, with 11 bases lying between them. Germline CDR1 MNHEY, CDR2 SVGEGT. The CDR3 totals 14 residues. In DNA, the CDR3 is TGTGCCAGCACCACGGGACTGAGCACAGATACGCAGTATTTT. Its translation is CASTTGLSTDTQYF.

The J gene is TRBJ2-1, the V gene TRBV5-4; 9 bases align to TRBD2. Trimming took 4 bases from V and 4 from J; bases not matched to a gene: 6. Germline CDR1 SGHNT, CDR2 YYREEE (reference sequence). CDR3 size: 15 residues. CDR3 sequence (DNA): TGTGCCAGCAGCCCATCAGCGGGGGGTTACAATGAGCAGTTCTTC. Protein sequence: CASSPSAGGYNEQFF.

This clonotype was observed a handful of times. The chain combines TRBV7-9 with TRBJ2-7; D may be TRBD2 (7 bases). This CDR3 contains 17 residues. Germline V gives CDR1 SEHNR, CDR2 FQNEAQ (reference sequence). Trimming removed 1 base at V and 1 base at J, with 17 bases between. CDR3 loop: CASSLVSRGALSYEQYF. The CDR3 nucleotides are TGTGCCAGCAGCTTAGTGTCTCGGGGGGCCCTTTCCTACGAGCAGTACTTC.

The chain combines TRBV5-4 with TRBJ2-7, with D tentatively TRBD1 (6 bases). Per the germline V gene, CDR1 is SGHNT and CDR2 is YYREEE (reference sequence). Trimming removed 5 bases at V and 5 bases at J, with 17 bases between. This CDR3 comprises 14 residues. Here the CDR3 reads CASSLSRQGNEQYF. The CDR3, as DNA: TGTGCCAGCAGTTTATCGAGGCAGGGGAACGAGCAGTACTTC. The complete variable domain, with remaining parts taken from reference TRBV5-4 and TRBJ2-7, reads ETGVTQSPTHLIKTRGQQVTLRCSSQSGHNTVSWYQQALGQGPQFIFQYYREEENGRGNFPPRFSGLQFPNYSSELNVNALELDDSALYLCASSLSRQGNEQYFGPGTRLTVT.

The chain uses TRBV12-3 or TRBV12-4 and TRBJ1-2; 8 nucleotides line up with TRBD1. The CDR3 extends over 16 amino acids. V dropped 4 bases and J dropped 6; count of bases not matched to a gene: 13. The CDR3 DNA sequence: TGTGCCAGCAGTTGGGAGGTAGGGACAGGAGGGAATGGCTACACCTTC. Amino acid sequence: CASSWEVGTGGNGYTF.

This clonotype was seen a single time. The genes are TRBV12-3 or TRBV12-4 and TRBJ2-2; TRBD1 agrees at 7 bases. The length of the CDR3 is 17 residues. After removal of 7 bases from V and 2 bases from J, the junction contained 13 bases not matched to a gene. The chain's CDR3 is CASTQDPGTDNTGELFF. The DNA of the CDR3 is TGTGCCAGCACCCAAGACCCCGGGACAGATAACACCGGGGAGCTGTTTTTT.